This T cell receptor (beta chain) was recovered during a study of blood T cell repertoires in COVID-19. This clone was recorded only once. Trimming cost V 0 bases and J 6 bases, with 7 bases left between them. Germline lookup yields CDR1 SGHTS and CDR2 YDEGEE. The CDR3 is made up of 13 amino acids. Assay used: immunoSEQ multiplex PCR; TCRdb lists only in-frame clones, some missing. This table holds approximately 200,000 clones, 65% to 90% found once. The sample comprised peripheral blood. The chain uses TRBV5-8 and TRBJ1-5; the D is unclear. The clonotype was recovered from a woman aged 50 to 60 with acute or convalescent COVID-19. CDR3 in DNA: TGTGCCAGCAGCTTGGGGTTAGCTCAGCCCCAGCATTTT. The encoded protein is CASSLGLAQPQHF. Looking up the rest from reference TRBV5-8 and TRBJ1-5 gives the full variable domain: EAGVTQSPTHLIKTRGQQATLRCSPISGHTSVYWYQQALGLGLQFLLWYDEGEERNRGNFPPRFSGRQFPNYSSELNVNALELEDSALYLCASSLGLAQPQHFGDGTRLSIL.